The clone carrying this T cell receptor beta chain is medium-sized (0.01 to 0.1%) by frequency. Antigen unknown. These data belong to a study of T cells in severe cutaneous drug reactions. The donors had carbamazepine-induced Stevens-Johnson syndrome or toxic epidermal necrolysis. The iRepertoire multiplex PCR system with TCR subtype-specific primers built both bulk and single-cell libraries. Multiplex PCR targeting V, D and J genes made bulk TCR beta libraries. Bulk TCR libraries started from roughly 100-500 ng RNA per sample. TCRdb re-called the multiplex PCR reads and gives one entry per CDR3 protein, without DNA. Its table records about 1,000 distinct CDR3 sequences. Whole-study results and caveats: Tolerant-control and healthy-donor PBMC lacked or rarely had the public CDR3 found in blisters. Blister cells averaged around 31% and PBMC roughly 5% TRBV12-4 in carbamazepine-induced Stevens-Johnson syndrome or toxic epidermal necrolysis patients.

CDR3 size: 16 residues. Looked up from germline, CDR1 is SGHVS and CDR2 is FQNEAQ. The chain links TRBV7-8 to TRBJ1-5; the TRBD1 assignment by TCRdb is unverifiable without DNA. Sequenced material: PBMCs. The sequence was obtained from a human donor with Stevens-Johnson syndrome, a severe cutaneous drug reaction. CDR3: CASSPGQGKGNQPQHF.